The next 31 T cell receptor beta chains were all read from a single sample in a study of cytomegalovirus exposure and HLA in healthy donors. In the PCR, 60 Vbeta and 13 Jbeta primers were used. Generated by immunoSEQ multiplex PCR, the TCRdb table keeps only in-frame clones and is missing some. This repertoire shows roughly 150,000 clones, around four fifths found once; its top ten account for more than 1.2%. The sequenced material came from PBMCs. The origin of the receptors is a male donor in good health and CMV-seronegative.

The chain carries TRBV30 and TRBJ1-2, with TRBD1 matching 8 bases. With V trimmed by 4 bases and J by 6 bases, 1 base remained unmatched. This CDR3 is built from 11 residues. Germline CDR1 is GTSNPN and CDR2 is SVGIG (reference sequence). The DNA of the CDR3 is TGTGCCTGGACAGGGGGCAATGGCTACACCTTC. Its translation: CAWTGGNGYTF. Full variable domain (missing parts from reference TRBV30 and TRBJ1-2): SQTIHQWPATLVQPVGSPLSLECTVEGTSNPNLYWYRQAAGRGLQLLFYSVGIGQISSEVPQNLSASRPQDRQFILSSKKLLLSDSGFYLCAWTGGNGYTFGSGTRLTVV.

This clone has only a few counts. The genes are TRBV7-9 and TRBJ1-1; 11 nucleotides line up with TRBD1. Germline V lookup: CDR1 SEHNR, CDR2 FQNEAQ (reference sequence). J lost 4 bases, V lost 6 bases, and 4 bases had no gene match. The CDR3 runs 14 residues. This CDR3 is CASSFGQGATEAFF. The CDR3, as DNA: TGTGCCAGCAGTTTCGGACAGGGGGCCACTGAAGCTTTCTTT.

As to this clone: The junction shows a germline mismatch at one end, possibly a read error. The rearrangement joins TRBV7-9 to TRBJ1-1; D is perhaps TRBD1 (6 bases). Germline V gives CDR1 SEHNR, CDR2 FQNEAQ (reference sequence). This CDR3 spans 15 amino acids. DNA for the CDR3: TGTTCCAGCAACCCCATTAGCACAGGGTTCACTGAAGCTTTCTTT. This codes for CSSNPISTGFTEAFF.

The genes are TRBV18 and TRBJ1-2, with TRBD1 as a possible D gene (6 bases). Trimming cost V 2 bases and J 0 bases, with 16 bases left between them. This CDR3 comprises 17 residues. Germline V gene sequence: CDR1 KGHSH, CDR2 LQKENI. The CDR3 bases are TGTGCCAGCTCACCAGTTGGATCACAGGGAGCTAACTATGGCTACACCTTC. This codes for CASSPVGSQGANYGYTF. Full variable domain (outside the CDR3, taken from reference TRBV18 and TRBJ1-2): NAGVMQNPRHLVRRRGQEARLRCSPMKGHSHVYWYRQLPEEGLKFMVYLQKENIIDESGMPKERFSAEFPKEGPSILRIQQVVRGDSAAYFCASSPVGSQGANYGYTFGSGTRLTVV.

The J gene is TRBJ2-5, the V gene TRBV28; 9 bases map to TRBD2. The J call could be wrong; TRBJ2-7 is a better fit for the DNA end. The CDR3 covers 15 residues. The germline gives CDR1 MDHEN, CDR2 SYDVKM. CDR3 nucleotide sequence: TGTGCCAGCAGGCGAGCGGGGGGCGGCTCCTACGAGCAGTACTTC. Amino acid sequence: CASRRAGGGSYEQYF.

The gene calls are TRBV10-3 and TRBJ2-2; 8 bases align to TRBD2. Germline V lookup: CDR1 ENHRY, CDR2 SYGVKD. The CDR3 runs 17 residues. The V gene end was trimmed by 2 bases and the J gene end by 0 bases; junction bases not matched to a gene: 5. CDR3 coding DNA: TGTGCCATCAGTGAGGTTTGGCGGGGGGCGAACACCGGGGAGCTGTTTTTT. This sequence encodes CAISEVWRGANTGELFF.

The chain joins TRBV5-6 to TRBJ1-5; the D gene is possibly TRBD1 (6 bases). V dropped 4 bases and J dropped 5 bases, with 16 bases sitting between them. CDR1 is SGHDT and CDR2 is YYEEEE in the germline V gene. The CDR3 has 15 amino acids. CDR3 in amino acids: CASSDRWGRDQPQHF. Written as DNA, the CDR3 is TGTGCCAGCAGCGACAGGTGGGGGCGGGATCAGCCCCAGCATTTT.

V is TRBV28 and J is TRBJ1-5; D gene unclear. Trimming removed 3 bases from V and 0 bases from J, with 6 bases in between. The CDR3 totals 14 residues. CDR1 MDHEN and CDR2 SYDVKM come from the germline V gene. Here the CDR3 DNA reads TGTGCCAGCAGTTTGACAATTAGCAATCAGCCCCAGCATTTT. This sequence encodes CASSLTISNQPQHF.

The CDR3 coding sequence is TGTGCCAGCATGCCCGGGACTAGCGGGAGGGATGAGCAGTTCTTC. The encoded protein is CASMPGTSGRDEQFF. The chain carries TRBV5-4 and TRBJ2-1; 16 nucleotides align to TRBD2. The V gene's germline CDR1 is SGHNT and CDR2 YYREEE (reference sequence). CDR3 length: 15 amino acids. The V gene end was trimmed by 6 bases and the J gene end by 8 bases; junction bases not matched to a gene: 5.

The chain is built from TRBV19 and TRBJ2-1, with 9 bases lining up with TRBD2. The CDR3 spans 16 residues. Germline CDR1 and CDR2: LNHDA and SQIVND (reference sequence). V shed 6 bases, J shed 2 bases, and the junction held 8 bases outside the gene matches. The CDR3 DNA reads TGTGCCAGTAGCTGGCTAGCGGGGACCGCCTACAATGAGCAGTTCTTC. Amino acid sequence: CASSWLAGTAYNEQFF.

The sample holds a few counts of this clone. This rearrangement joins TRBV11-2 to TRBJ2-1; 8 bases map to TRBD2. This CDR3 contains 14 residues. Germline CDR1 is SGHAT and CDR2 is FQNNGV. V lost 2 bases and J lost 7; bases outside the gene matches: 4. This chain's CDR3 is CASSLQGTRNEQFF. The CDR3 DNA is TGTGCCAGCAGCTTACAAGGGACTAGAAATGAGCAGTTCTTC.

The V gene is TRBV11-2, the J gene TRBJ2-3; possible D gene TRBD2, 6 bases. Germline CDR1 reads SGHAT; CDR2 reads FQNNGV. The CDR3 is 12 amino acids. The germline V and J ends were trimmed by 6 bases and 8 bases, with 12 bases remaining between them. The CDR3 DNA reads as TGTGCCAGCAGTCCTAGGGGAGGTACGCAGTATTTT. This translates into CASSPRGGTQYF.

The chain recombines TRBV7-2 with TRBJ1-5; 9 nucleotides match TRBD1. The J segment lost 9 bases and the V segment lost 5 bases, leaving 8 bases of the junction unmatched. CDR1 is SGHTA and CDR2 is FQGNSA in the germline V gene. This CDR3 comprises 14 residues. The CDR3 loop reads CASSGGQGMGPQHF. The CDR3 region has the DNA TGTGCCAGCAGCGGGGGACAGGGAATGGGGCCCCAGCATTTT.

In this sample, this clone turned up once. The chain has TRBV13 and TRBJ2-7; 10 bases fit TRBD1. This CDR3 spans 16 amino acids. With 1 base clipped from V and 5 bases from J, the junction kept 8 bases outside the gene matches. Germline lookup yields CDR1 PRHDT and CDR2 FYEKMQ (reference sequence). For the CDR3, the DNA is TGTGCCAGCAGCTTAGTCGGGACAGGGGCATCCAACGAGCAGTACTTC. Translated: CASSLVGTGASNEQYF.

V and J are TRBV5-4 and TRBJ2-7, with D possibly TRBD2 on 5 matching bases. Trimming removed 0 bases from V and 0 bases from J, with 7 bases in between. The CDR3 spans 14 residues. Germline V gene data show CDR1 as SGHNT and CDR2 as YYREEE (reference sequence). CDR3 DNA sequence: TGTGCCAGCAGCTTGGACGGGATCTCCTACGAGCAGTACTTC. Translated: CASSLDGISYEQYF.

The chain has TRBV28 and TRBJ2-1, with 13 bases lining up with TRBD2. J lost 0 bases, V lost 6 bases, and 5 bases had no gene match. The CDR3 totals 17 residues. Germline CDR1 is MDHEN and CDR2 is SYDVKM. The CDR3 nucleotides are TGTGCCAGCAGGCGGACTAGCGGGAGTGTCTCCTACAATGAGCAGTTCTTC. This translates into CASRRTSGSVSYNEQFF.

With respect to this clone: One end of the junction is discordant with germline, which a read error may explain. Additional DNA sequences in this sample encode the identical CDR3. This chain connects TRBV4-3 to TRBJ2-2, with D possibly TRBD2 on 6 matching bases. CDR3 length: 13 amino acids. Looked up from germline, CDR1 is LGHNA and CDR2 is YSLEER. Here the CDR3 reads CASSQGGTGELFF. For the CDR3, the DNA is TGCGCCAGCAGCCAGGGCGGGACGGGGGAGTTGTTTTTT.

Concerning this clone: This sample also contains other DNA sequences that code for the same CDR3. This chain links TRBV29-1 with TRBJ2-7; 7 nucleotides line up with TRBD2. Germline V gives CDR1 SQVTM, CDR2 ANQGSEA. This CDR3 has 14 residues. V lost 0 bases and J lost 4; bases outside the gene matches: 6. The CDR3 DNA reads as TGCAGCGTTGAAGAGGCTAGCGGACCATACGAGCAGTACTTC. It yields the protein CSVEEASGPYEQYF.

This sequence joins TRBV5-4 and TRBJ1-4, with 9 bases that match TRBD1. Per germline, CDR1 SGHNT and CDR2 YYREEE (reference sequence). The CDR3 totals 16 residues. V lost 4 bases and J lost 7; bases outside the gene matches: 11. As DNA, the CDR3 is TGTGCCAGCAGCGCCGGACAGGGGACCAGGGGTGAAAAACTGTTTTTT. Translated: CASSAGQGTRGEKLFF.

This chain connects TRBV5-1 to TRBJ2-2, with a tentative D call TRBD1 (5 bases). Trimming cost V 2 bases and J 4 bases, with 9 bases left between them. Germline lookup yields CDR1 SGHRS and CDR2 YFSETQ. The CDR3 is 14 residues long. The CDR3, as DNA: TGCGCCAGCAGCTTTAGAACAGGCACCGGGGAGCTGTTTTTT. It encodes CASSFRTGTGELFF.

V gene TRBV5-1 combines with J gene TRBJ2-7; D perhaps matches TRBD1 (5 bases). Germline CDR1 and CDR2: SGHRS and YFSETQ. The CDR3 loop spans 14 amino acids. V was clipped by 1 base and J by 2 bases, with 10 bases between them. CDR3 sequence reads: CASSLFREAYEQYF. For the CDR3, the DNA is TGCGCCAGCAGCTTGTTCAGGGAAGCCTACGAGCAGTACTTC.

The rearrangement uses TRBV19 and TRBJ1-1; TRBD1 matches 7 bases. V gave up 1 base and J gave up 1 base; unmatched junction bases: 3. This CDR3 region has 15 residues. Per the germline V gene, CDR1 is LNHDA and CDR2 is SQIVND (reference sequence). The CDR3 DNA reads TGTGCCAGTAGTATAGGGACAGGAGCGAACACTGAAGCTTTCTTT. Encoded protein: CASSIGTGANTEAFF.

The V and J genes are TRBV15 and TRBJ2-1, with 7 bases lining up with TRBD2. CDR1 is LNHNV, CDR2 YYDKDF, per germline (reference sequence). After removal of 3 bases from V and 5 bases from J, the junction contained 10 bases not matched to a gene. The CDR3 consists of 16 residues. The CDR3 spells CATSRGQTLADNEQFF. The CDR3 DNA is TGTGCCACCAGCAGGGGGCAGACGCTAGCGGACAATGAGCAGTTCTTC.

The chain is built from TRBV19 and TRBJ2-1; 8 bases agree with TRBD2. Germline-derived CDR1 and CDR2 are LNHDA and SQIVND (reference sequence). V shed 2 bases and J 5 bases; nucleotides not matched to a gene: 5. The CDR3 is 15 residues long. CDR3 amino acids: CASSIPAGVHNEQFF. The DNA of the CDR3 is TGTGCCAGTAGTATACCAGCGGGAGTGCACAATGAGCAGTTCTTC.

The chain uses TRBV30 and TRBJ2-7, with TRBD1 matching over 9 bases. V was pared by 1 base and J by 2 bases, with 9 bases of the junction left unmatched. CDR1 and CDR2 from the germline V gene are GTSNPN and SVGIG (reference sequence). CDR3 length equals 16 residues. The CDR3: CAWSGAGTGKAYEQYF. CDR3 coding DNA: TGTGCCTGGAGTGGAGCCGGGACAGGGAAGGCCTACGAGCAGTACTTC. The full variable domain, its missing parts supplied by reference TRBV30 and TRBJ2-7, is SQTIHQWPATLVQPVGSPLSLECTVEGTSNPNLYWYRQAAGRGLQLLFYSVGIGQISSEVPQNLSASRPQDRQFILSSKKLLLSDSGFYLCAWSGAGTGKAYEQYFGPGTRLTVT.

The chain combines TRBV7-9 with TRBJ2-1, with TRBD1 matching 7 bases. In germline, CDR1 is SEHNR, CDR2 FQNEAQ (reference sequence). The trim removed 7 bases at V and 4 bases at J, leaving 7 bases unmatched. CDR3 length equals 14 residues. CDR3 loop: CASKGASSYNEQFF. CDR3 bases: TGTGCCAGCAAGGGGGCGTCGAGTTACAATGAGCAGTTCTTC.

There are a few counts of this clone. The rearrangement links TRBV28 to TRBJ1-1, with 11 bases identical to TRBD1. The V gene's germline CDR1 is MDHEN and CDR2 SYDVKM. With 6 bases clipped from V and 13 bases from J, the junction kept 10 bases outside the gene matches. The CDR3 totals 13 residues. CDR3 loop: CASSQGDRGDNFF. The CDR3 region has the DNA TGTGCCAGCAGCCAAGGGGACAGGGGGGATAATTTCTTT. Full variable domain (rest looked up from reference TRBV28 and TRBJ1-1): DVKVTQSSRYLVKRTGEKVFLECVQDMDHENMFWYRQDPGLGLRLIYFSYDVKMKEKGDIPEGYSVSREKKERFSLILESASTNQTSMYLCASSQGDRGDNFFGQGTRLTVV.

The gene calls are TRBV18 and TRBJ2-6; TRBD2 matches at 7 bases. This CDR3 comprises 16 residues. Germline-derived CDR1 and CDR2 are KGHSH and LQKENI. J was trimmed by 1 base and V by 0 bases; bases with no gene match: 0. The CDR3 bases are TGTGCCAGCTCACCACCGGGGGGGTCTGGGGCCAACGTCCTGACTTTC. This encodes CASSPPGGSGANVLTF.

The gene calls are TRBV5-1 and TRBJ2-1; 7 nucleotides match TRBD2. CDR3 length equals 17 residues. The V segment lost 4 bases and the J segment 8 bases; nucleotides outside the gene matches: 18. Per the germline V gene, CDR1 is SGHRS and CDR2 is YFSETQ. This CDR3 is CASSHPTSGGGWDEQFF. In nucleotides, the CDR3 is TGCGCCAGCAGCCACCCCACGAGTGGCGGGGGTTGGGATGAGCAGTTCTTC.

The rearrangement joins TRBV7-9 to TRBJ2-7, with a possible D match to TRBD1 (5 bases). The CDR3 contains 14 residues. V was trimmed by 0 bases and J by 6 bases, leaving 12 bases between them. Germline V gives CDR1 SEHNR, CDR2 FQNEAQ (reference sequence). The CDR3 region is CASSLAMTAGEQYF. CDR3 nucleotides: TGTGCCAGCAGCTTAGCCATGACAGCCGGCGAGCAGTACTTC. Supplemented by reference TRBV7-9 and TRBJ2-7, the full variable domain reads DTGVSQNPRHKITKRGQNVTFRCDPISEHNRLYWYRQTLGQGPEFLTYFQNEAQLEKSRLLSDRFSAERPKGSFSTLEIQRTEQGDSAMYLCASSLAMTAGEQYFGPGTRLTVT.

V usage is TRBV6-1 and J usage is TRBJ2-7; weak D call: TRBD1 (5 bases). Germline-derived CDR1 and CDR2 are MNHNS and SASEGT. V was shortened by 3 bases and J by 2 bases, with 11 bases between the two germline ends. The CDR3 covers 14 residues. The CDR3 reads CASSEQDTTYEQYF. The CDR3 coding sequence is TGTGCCAGCAGTGAGCAGGACACAACCTACGAGCAGTACTTC.